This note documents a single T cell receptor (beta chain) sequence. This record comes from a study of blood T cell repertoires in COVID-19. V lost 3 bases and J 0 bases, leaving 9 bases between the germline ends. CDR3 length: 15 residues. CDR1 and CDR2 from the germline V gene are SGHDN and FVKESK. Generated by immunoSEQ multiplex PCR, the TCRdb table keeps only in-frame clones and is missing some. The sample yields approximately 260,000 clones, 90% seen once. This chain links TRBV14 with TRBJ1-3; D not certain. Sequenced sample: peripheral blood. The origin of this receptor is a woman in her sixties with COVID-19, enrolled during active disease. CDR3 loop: CASSHLASSGNTIYF. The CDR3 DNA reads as TGTGCCAGCAGCCACTTGGCCAGCTCTGGAAACACCATATATTTT.